The entry below describes one T cell receptor (beta chain). What it binds is not known. The sample comes from a study of cytomegalovirus exposure and HLA in healthy donors. This CDR3 spans 16 amino acids. The V and J ends lost 3 bases and 0 bases respectively, with 12 bases between them. Germline V lookup: CDR1 LNHDA, CDR2 SQIVND (reference sequence). The PCR made use of 60 Vbeta and 13 Jbeta primers. Only in-frame clones appear in the TCRdb table, and some are missing; sequencing was by immunoSEQ multiplex PCR. The top ten hold about 9.1% of the sample, which has under 90,000 clones, under 80% seen once. Whole-study results and caveats: Earlier analysis yielded a pattern in which most TCR beta V segments were productive about 90% or about 30% of the time. Owing to their indistinguishability, certain V segments, notably TRBV6-2 and TRBV6-3, were excluded. More clonal expansion characterized HLA-associated TCR beta chains than equally common others in a later analysis.

The chain is built from TRBV19 and TRBJ1-5, with D perhaps matching TRBD1 (5 bases). This sequence originates from a man aged 40-49 years in good health and CMV-seropositive. The sequencing input was PBMCs. In nucleotides, the CDR3 is TGTGCCAGTAGTATTACGACAGCCTATAGCAATCAGCCCCAGCATTTT. Translation: CASSITTAYSNQPQHF. The complete variable domain, with remaining parts taken from reference TRBV19 and TRBJ1-5, reads DGGITQSPKYLFRKEGQNVTLSCEQNLNHDAMYWYRQDPGQGLRLIYYSQIVNDFQKGDIAEGYSVSREKKESFPLTVTSAQKNPTAFYLCASSITTAYSNQPQHFGDGTRLSIL.